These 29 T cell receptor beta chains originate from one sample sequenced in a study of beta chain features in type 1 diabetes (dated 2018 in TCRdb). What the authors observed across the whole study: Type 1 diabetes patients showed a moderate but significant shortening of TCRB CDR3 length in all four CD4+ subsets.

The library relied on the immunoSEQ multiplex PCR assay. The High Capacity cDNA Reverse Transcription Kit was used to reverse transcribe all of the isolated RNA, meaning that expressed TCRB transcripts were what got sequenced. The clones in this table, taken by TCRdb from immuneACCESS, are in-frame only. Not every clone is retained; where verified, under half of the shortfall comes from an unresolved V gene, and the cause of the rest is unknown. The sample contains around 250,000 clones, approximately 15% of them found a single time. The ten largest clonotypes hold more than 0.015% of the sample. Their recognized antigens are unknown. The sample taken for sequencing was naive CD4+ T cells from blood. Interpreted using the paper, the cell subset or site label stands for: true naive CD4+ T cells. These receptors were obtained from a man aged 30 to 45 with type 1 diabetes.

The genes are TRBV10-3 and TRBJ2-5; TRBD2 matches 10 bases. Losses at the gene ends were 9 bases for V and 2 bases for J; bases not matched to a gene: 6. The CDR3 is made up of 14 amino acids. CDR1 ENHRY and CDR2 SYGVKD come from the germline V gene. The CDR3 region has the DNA TGTGCCATTAATCCGGGACTAGCGCAAGAGACCCAGTACTTC. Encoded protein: CAINPGLAQETQYF.

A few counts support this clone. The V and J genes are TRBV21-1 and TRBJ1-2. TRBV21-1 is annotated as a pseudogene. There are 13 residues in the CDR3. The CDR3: CASSVRSGEGYTF. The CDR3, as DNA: TGTGCCAGCAGCGTCCGGTCCGGGGAAGGCTACACCTTC.

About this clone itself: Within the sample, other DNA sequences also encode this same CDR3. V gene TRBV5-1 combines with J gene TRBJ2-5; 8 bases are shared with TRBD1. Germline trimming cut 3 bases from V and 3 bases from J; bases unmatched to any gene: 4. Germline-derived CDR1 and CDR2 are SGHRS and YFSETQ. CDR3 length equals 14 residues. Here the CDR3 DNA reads TGCGCCAGCAGCTCGGGGACAGGAGAAGAGACCCAGTACTTC. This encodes CASSSGTGEETQYF.

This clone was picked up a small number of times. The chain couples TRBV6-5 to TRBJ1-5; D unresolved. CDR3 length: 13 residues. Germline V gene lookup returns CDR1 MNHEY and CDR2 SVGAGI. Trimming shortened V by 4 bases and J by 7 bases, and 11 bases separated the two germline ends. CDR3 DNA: TGTGCCAGCAGTTCCTCGGCAGGACAGCCCCAGCATTTT. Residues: CASSSSAGQPQHF.

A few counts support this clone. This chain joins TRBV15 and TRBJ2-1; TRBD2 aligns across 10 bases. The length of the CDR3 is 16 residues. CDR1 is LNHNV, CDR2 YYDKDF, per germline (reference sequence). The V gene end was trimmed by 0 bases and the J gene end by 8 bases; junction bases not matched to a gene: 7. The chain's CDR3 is CATSRDLASGSDEQFF. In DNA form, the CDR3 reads TGTGCCACCAGCAGAGATCTTGCTAGCGGGAGCGATGAGCAGTTCTTC. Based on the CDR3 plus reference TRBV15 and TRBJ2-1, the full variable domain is DAMVIQNPRYQVTQFGKPVTLSCSQTLNHNVMYWYQQKSSQAPKLLFHYYDKDFNNEADTPDNFQSRRPNTSFCFLDIRSPGLGDTAMYLCATSRDLASGSDEQFFGPGTRLTVL.

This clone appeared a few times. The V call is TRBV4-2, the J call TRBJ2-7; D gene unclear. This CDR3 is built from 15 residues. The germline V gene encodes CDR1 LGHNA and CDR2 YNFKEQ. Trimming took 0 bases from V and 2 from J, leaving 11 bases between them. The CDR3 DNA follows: TGTGCCAGCAGCCAAGATAGCTTAACAACCTACGAGCAGTACTTC. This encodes CASSQDSLTTYEQYF.

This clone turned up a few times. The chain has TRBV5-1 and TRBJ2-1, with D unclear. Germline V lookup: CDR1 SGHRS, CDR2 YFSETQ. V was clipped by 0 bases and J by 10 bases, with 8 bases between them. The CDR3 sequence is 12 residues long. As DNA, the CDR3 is TGCGCCAGCAGCTTGGGAGCTCGGGAGCAGTTCTTC. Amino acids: CASSLGAREQFF.

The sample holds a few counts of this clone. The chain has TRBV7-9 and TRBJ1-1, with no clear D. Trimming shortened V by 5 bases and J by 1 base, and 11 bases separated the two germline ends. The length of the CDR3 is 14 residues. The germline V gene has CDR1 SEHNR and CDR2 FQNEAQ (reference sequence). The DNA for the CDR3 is TGTGCCAGCAGCCAACTACAACGGAACACTGAAGCTTTCTTT. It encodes CASSQLQRNTEAFF.

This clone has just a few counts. CDR3 residues: CASSFSGGVEAFF. Written as DNA, the CDR3 is TGTGCCAGCAGTTTTTCGGGGGGCGTTGAAGCTTTCTTT. The chain joins TRBV28 to TRBJ1-1; tentative D call: TRBD1 (6 bases). The CDR3 consists of 13 residues. V was trimmed by 3 bases and J by 7 bases, leaving 12 bases between them. Per germline, CDR1 MDHEN and CDR2 SYDVKM.

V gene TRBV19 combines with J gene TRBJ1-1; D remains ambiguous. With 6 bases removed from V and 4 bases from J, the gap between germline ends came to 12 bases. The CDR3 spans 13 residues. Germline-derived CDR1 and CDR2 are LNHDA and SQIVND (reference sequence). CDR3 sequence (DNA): TGTGCCAGTAGATGGGTAGCTGGCACTGAAGCTTTCTTT. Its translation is CASRWVAGTEAFF.

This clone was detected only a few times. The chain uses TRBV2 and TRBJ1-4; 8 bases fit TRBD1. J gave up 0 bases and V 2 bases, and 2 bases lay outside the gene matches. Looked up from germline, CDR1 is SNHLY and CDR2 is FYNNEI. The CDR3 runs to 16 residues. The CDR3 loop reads CASSETGQATNEKLFF. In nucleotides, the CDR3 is TGTGCCAGCAGTGAAACGGGACAGGCAACTAATGAAAAACTGTTTTTT.

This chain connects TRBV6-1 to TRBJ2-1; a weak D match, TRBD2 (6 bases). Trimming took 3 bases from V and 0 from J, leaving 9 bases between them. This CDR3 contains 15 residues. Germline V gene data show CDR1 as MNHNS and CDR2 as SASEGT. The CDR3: CASSDGGNSYNEQFF. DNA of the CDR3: TGTGCCAGCAGTGATGGCGGGAACTCCTACAATGAGCAGTTCTTC.

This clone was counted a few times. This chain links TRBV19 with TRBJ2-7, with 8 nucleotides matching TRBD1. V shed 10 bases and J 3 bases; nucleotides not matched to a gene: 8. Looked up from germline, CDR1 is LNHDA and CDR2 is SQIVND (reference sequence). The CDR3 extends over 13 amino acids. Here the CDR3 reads CATEDGTGYEQYF. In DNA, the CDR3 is TGTGCCACCGAAGATGGGACAGGCTACGAGCAGTACTTC.

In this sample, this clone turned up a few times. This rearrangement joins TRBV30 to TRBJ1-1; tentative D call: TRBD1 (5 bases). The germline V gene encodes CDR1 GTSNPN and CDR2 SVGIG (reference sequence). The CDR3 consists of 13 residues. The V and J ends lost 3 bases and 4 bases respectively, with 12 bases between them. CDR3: CAWRRRGGTEAFF. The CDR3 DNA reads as TGTGCCTGGAGAAGAAGGGGCGGCACTGAAGCTTTCTTT.

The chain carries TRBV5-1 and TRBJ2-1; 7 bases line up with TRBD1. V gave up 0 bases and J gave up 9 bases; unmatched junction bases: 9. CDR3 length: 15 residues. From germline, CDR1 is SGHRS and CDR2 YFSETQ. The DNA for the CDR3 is TGCGCCAGCAGCTTGGGGGGGACAGTATTGGGTGAGCAGTTCTTC. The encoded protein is CASSLGGTVLGEQFF.

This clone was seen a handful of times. This CDR3 is CASSPRRQGNTEAFF. The CDR3 nucleotides read TGTGCCAGCTCACCACGGAGACAGGGGAACACTGAAGCTTTCTTT. The chain uses TRBV18 and TRBJ1-1, with TRBD1 matching 7 bases. CDR3 length: 15 residues. Per germline, CDR1 KGHSH and CDR2 LQKENI. The V gene end was trimmed by 1 base and the J gene end by 1 base; junction bases not matched to a gene: 3.

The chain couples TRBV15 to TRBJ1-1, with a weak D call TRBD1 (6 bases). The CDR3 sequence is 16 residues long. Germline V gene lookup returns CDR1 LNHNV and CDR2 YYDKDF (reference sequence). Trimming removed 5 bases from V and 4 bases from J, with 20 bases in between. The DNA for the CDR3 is TGTGCCACCAGCTCCCAGGACAGTTCTAGCGGCACTGAAGCTTTCTTT. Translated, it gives CATSSQDSSSGTEAFF.

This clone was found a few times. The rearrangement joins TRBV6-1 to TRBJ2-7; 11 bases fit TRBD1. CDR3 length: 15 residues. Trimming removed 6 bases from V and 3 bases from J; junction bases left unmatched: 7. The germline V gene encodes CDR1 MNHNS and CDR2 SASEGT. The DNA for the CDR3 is TGTGCCAGCAGACCCGGGACAGGGGGATACTACGAGCAGTACTTC. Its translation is CASRPGTGGYYEQYF.

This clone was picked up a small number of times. The CDR3 coding sequence is TGTGCCAGCACCGGAGAGTCCAAAAACATTCAGTACTTC. Protein product: CASTGESKNIQYF. This sequence joins TRBV7-2 and TRBJ2-4; no reliable D call. The V gene's germline CDR1 is SGHTA and CDR2 FQGNSA. V lost 7 bases to trimming and J lost 2 bases, with 9 bases between them. This CDR3 region has 13 residues.

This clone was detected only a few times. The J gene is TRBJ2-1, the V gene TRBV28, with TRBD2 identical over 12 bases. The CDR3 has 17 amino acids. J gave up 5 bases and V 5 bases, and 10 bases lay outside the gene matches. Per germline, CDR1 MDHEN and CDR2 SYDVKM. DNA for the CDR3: TGTGCCAGCAGTGACCTAGCGGGAGGGAACCAAAACAATGAGCAGTTCTTC. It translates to CASSDLAGGNQNNEQFF.

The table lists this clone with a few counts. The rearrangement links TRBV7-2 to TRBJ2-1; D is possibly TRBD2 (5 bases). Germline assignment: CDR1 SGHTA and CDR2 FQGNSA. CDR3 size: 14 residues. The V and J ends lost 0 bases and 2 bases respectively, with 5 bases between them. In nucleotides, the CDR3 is TGTGCCAGCAGCTTAGCGGGAGCCTACAATGAGCAGTTCTTC. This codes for CASSLAGAYNEQFF.

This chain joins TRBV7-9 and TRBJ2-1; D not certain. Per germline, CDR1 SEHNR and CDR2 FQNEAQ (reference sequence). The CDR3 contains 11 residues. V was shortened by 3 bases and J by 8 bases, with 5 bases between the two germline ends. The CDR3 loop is CASSFLYEQFF. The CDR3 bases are TGTGCCAGCAGCTTTCTCTATGAGCAGTTCTTC.

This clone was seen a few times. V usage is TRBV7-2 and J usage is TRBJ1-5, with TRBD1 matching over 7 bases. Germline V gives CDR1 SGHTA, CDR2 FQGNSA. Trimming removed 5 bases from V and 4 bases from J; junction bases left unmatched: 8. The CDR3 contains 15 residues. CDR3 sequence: CASSTGGTVNQPQHF. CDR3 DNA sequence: TGTGCCAGCAGCACAGGAGGGACAGTAAATCAGCCCCAGCATTTT.

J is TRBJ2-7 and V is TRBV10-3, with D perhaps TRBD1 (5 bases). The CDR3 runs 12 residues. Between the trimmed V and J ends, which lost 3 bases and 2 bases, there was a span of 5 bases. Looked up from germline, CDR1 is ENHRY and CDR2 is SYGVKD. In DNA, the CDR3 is TGTGCCATCAGTGACAGGGCCTACGAGCAGTACTTC. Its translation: CAISDRAYEQYF.

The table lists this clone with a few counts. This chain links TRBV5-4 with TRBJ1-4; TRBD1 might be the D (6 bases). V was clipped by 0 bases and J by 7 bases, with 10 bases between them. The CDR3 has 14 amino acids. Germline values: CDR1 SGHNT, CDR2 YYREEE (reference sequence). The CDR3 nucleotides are TGTGCCAGCAGCTTGGGACAGGAAGGTGAAAAACTGTTTTTT. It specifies CASSLGQEGEKLFF.

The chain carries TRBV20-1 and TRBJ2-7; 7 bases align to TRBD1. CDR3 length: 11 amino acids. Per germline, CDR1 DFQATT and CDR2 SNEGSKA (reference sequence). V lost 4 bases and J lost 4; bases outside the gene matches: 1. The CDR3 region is CSAIQGYEQYF. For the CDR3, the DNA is TGCAGTGCTATACAGGGGTACGAGCAGTACTTC.

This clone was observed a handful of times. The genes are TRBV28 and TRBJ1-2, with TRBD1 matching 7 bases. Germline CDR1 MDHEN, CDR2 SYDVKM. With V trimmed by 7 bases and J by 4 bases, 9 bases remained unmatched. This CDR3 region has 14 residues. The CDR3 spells CASTEDRSLYGYTF. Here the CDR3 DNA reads TGTGCCAGCACTGAGGACAGGAGCCTCTATGGCTACACCTTC.

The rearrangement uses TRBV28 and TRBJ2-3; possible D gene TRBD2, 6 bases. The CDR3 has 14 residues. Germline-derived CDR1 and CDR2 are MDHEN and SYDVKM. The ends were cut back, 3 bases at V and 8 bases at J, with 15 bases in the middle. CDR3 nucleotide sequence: TGTGCCAGCAGTTTGCCCTTAGCGGCCTTTACGCAGTATTTT. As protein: CASSLPLAAFTQYF. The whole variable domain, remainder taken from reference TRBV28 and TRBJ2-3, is DVKVTQSSRYLVKRTGEKVFLECVQDMDHENMFWYRQDPGLGLRLIYFSYDVKMKEKGDIPEGYSVSREKKERFSLILESASTNQTSMYLCASSLPLAAFTQYFGPGTRLTVL.

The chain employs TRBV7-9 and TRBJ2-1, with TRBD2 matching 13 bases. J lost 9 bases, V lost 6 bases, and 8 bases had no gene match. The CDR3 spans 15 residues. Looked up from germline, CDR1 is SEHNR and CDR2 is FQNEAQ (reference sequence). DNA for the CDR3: TGTGCCAGCAGGACAATCCGGACTAGCGGGAGTGAGCAGTTCTTC. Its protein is CASRTIRTSGSEQFF.